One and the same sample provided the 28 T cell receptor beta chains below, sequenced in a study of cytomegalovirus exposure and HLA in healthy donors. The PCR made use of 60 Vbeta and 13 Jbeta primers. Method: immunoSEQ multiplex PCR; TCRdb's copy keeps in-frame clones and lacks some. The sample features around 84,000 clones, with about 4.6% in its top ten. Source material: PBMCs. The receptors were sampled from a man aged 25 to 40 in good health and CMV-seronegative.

CDR3 bases: TGCGCCAGCAGTTCCGCCCCGGGCTACGAGCAGTACTTC. Translation: CASSSAPGYEQYF. V is TRBV5-1 and J is TRBJ2-7; D unresolved. Trimming shortened V by 5 bases and J by 3 bases, and 12 bases separated the two germline ends. From germline, CDR1 is SGHRS and CDR2 YFSETQ. The CDR3 covers 13 residues.

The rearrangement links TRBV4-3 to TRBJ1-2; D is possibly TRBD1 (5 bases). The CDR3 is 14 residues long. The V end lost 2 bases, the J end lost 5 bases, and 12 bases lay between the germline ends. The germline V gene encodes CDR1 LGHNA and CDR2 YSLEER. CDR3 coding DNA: TGCGCCAGCAGCCAACAGAGGACACAGTATGGCTACACCTTC. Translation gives CASSQQRTQYGYTF.

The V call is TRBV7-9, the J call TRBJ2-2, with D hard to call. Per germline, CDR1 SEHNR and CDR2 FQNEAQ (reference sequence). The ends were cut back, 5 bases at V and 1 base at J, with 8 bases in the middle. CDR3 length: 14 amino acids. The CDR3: CASSVTVNTGELFF. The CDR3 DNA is TGTGCCAGCAGCGTCACGGTGAACACCGGGGAGCTGTTTTTT.

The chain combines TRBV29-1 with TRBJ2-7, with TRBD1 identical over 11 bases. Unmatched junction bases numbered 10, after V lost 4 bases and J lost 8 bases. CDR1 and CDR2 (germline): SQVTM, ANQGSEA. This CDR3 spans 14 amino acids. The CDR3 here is CSVGPRTGGGKQYF. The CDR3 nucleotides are TGCAGCGTTGGTCCCCGGACAGGGGGCGGTAAGCAGTACTTC.

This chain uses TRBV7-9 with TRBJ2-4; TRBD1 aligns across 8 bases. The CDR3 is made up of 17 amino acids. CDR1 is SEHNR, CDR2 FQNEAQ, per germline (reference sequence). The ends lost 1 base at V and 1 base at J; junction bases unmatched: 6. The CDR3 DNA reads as TGTGCCAGCAGCTTAGGGTCAGGGGGCTTGGCCAAAAACATTCAGTACTTC. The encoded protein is CASSLGSGGLAKNIQYF.

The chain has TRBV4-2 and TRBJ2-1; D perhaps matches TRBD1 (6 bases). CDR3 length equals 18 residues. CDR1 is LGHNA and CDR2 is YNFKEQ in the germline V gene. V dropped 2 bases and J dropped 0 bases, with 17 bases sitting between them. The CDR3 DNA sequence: TGTGCCAGCAGCCAAAAAGTAGAAGGACAGAGCTCCTACAATGAGCAGTTCTTC. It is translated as CASSQKVEGQSSYNEQFF.

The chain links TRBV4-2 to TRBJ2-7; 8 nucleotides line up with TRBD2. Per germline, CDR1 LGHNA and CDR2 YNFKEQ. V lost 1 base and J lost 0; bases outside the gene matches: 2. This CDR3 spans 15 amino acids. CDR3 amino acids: CASSQGLAGSYEQYF. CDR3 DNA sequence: TGTGCCAGCAGCCAAGGTCTAGCGGGCTCCTACGAGCAGTACTTC.

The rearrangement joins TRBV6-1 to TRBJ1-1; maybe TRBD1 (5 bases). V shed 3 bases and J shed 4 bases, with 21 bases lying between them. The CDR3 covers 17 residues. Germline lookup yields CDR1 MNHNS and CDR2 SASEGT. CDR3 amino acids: CASSDQRGDGVSTEAFF. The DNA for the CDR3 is TGTGCCAGCAGTGATCAGCGCGGGGACGGGGTGAGCACTGAAGCTTTCTTT.

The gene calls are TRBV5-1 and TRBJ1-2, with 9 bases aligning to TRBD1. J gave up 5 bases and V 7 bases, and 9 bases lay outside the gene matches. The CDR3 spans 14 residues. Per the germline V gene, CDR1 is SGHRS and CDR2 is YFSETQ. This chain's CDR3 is CASQTDRGEYGYTF. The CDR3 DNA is TGCGCCAGCCAAACTGACAGGGGGGAATATGGCTACACCTTC.

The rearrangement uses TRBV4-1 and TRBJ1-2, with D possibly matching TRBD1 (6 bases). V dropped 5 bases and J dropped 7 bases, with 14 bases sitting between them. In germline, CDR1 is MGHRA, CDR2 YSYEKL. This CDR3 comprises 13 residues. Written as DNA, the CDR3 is TGCGCCAGCAGCTCACAGGGCGGGAGTGGCTACACCTTC. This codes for CASSSQGGSGYTF.

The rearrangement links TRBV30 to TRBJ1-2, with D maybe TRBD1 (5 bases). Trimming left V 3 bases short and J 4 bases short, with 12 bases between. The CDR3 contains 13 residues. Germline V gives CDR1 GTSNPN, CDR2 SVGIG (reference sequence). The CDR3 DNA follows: TGTGCCTGGAGGCTCGGGGGGTTCTATGGCTACACCTTC. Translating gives CAWRLGGFYGYTF.

This CDR3 reads CASSSTPEARNTEAFF. CDR3 sequence (DNA): TGCGCCAGCAGCTCTACTCCCGAAGCACGGAACACTGAAGCTTTCTTT. The chain couples TRBV5-1 to TRBJ1-1, with unresolved D. This CDR3 region has 16 residues. V lost 3 bases and J lost 1, with 16 bases in between. CDR1 SGHRS and CDR2 YFSETQ come from the germline V gene.

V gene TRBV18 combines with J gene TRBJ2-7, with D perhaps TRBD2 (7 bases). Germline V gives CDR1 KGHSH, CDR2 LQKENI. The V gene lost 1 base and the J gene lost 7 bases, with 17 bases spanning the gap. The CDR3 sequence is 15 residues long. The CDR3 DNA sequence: TGTGCCAGCTCACCACAGGGGGGAGGGCCTGTTGAGCAGTACTTC. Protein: CASSPQGGGPVEQYF.

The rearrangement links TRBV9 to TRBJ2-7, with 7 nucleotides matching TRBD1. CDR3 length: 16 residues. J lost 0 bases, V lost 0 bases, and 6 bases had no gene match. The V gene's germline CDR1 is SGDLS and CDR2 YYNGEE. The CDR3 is CASSVGTGPSSYEQYF. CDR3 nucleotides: TGTGCCAGCAGCGTAGGGACAGGCCCGAGCTCCTACGAGCAGTACTTC.

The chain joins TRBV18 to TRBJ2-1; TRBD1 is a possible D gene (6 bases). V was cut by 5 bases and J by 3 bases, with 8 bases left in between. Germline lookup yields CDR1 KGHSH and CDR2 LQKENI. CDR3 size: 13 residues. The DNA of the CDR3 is TGTGCCAGCTCAACAGGGAACTACAATGAGCAGTTCTTC. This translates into CASSTGNYNEQFF. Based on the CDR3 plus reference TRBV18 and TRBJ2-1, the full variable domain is NAGVMQNPRHLVRRRGQEARLRCSPMKGHSHVYWYRQLPEEGLKFMVYLQKENIIDESGMPKERFSAEFPKEGPSILRIQQVVRGDSAAYFCASSTGNYNEQFFGPGTRLTVL.

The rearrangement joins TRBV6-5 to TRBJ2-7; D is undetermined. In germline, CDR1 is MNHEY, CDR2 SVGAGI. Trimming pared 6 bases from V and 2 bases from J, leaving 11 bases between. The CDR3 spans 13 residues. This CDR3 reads CASSFGQTYEQYF. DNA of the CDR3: TGTGCCAGCAGCTTTGGGCAGACCTACGAGCAGTACTTC.

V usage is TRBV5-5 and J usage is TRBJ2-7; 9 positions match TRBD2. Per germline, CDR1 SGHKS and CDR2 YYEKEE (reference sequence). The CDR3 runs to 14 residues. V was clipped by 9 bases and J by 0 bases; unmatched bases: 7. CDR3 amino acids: CATRSGGHSYEQYF. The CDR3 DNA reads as TGTGCCACCCGTAGCGGGGGACACTCCTACGAGCAGTACTTC.

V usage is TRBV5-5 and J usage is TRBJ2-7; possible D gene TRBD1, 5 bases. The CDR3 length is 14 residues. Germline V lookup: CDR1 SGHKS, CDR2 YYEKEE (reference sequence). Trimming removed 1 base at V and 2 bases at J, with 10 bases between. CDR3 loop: CASSLLGPTYEQYF. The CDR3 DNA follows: TGTGCCAGCAGCTTGCTGGGGCCGACCTACGAGCAGTACTTC. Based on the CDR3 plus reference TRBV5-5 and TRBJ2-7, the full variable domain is DAGVTQSPTHLIKTRGQQVTLRCSPISGHKSVSWYQQVLGQGPQFIFQYYEKEERGRGNFPDRFSARQFPNYSSELNVNALLLGDSALYLCASSLLGPTYEQYFGPGTRLTVT.

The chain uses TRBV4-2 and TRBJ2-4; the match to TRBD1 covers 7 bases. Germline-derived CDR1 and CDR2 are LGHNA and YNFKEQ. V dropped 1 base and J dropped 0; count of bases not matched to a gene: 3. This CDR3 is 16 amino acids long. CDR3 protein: CASSQGGGEAKNIQYF. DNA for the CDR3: TGTGCCAGCAGCCAAGGAGGGGGCGAAGCCAAAAACATTCAGTACTTC.

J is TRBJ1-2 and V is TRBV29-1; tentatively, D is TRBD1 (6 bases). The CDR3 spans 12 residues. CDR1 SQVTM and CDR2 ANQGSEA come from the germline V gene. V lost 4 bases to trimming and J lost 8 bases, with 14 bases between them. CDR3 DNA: TGCAGCGTTGCTTACAGGGAGTACGGCTACACCTTC. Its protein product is CSVAYREYGYTF.

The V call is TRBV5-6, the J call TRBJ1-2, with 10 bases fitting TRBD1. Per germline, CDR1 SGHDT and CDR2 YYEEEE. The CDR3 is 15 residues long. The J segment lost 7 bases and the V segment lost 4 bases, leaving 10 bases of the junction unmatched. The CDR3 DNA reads TGTGCCAGCAGCCTCTCGGGACAGGGGTATCCTGGCTACACCTTC. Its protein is CASSLSGQGYPGYTF.

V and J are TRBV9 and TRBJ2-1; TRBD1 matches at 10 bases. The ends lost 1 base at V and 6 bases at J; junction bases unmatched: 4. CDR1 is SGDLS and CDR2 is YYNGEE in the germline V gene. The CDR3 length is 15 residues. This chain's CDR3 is CASSVRDRGLNEQFF. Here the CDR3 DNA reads TGTGCCAGCAGCGTAAGGGACAGGGGTCTCAATGAGCAGTTCTTC.

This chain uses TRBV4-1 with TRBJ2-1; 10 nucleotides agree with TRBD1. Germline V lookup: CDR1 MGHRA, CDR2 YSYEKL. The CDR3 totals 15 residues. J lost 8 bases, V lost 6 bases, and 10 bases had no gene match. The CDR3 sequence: CASSFRDRGGDEQFF. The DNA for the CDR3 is TGCGCCAGCAGTTTCAGGGACAGGGGAGGCGATGAGCAGTTCTTC.

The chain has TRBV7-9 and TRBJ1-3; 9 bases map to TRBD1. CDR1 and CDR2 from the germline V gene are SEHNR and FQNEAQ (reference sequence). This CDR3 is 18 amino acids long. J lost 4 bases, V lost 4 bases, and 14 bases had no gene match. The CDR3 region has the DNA TGTGCCAGCAGCTCTCCCCGACAGGGGGAAGGATCCGGAAACACCATATATTTT. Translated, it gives CASSSPRQGEGSGNTIYF.

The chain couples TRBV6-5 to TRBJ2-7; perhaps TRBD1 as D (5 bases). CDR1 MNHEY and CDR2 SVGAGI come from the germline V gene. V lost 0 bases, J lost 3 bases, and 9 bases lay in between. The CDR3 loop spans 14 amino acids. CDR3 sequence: CASSYSSQGYEQYF. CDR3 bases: TGTGCCAGCAGTTACTCTTCGCAGGGCTACGAGCAGTACTTC.

The CDR3 here is CASSLKGVLPIGYTF. CDR3 nucleotides: TGTGCCAGCAGCTTAAAGGGGGTACTACCCATAGGCTACACCTTC. The chain combines TRBV11-2 with TRBJ1-2, with a tentative D call TRBD1 (6 bases). This CDR3 is built from 15 residues. The ends were cut back, 2 bases at V and 8 bases at J, with 18 bases in the middle. The germline V gene has CDR1 SGHAT and CDR2 FQNNGV.

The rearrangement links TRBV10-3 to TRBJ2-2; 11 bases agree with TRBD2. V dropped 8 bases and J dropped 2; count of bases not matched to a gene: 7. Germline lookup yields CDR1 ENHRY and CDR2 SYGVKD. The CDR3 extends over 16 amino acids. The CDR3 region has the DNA TGTGCCATCGGAACTAGCGGGAGATATAACACCGGGGAGCTGTTTTTT. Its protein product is CAIGTSGRYNTGELFF.

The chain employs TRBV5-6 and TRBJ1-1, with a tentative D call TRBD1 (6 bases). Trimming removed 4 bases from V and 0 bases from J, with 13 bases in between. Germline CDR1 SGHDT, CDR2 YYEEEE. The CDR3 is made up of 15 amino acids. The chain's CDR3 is CASSPRTAMNTEAFF. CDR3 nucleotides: TGTGCCAGCAGCCCTCGGACAGCGATGAACACTGAAGCTTTCTTT.